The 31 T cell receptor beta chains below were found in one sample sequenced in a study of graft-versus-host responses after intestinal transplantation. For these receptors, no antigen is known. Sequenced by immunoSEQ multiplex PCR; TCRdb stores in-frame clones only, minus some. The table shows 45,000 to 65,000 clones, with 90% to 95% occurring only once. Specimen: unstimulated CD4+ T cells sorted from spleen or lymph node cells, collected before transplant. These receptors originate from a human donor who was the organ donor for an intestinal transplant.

The CDR3 loop is CASRISGSDNSPLHF. The CDR3 DNA sequence: TGCGCCAGCAGGATTTCGGGAAGCGATAATTCACCCCTCCACTTT. V gene TRBV4-1 combines with J gene TRBJ1-6; D not certain. The CDR3 is made up of 15 amino acids. The V end lost 6 bases, the J end lost 5 bases, and 14 bases lay between the germline ends. Germline V gene sequence: CDR1 MGHRA, CDR2 YSYEKL.

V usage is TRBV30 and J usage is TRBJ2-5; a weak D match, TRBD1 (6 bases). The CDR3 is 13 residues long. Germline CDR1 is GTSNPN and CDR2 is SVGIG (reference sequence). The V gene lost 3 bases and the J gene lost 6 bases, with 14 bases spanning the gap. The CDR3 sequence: CAWRLGGKKTQYF. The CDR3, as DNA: TGTGCCTGGAGGTTAGGGGGTAAGAAGACCCAGTACTTC.

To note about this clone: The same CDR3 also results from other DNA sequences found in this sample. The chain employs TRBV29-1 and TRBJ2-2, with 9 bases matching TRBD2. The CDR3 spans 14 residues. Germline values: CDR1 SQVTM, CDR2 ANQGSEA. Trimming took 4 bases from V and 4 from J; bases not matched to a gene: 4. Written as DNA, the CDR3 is TGCAGCGTTGGCGGGGGGGCTGGCACCGGGGAGCTGTTTTTT. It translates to CSVGGGAGTGELFF.

CDR3 nucleotides: TGTGCCTGGAGTGCGGATCGGCGCAATCAGCCCCAGCATTTT. Protein sequence: CAWSADRRNQPQHF. This chain uses TRBV30 with TRBJ1-5; D gene unclear. Germline lookup yields CDR1 GTSNPN and CDR2 SVGIG (reference sequence). The V end was cut by 1 base, the J end by 2 bases, with 9 bases between. The CDR3 length is 14 residues.

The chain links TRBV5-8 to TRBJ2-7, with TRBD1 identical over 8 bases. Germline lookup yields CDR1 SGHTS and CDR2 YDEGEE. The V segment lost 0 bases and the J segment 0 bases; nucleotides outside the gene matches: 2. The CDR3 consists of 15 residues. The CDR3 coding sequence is TGTGCCAGCAGCTTGGAGGGACAGGTCTCCTACGAGCAGTACTTC. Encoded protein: CASSLEGQVSYEQYF.

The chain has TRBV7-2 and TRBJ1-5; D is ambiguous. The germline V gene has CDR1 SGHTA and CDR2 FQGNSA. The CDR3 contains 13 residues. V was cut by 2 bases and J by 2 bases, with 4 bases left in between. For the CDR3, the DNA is TGTGCCAGCAGCTTAAGGGGCAATCAGCCCCAGCATTTT. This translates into CASSLRGNQPQHF.

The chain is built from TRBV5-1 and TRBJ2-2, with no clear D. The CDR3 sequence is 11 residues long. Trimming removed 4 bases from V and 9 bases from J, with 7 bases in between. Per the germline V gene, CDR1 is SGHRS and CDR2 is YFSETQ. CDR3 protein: CASSSFRELFF. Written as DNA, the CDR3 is TGCGCCAGCAGCAGCTTCCGGGAGCTGTTTTTT.

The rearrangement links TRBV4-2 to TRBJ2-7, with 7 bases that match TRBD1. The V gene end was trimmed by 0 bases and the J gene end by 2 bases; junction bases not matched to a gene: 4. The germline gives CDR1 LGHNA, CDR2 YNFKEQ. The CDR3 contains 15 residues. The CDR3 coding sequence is TGTGCCAGCAGCCAAGAGGGGACAGTCCCCTACGAGCAGTACTTC. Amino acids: CASSQEGTVPYEQYF.

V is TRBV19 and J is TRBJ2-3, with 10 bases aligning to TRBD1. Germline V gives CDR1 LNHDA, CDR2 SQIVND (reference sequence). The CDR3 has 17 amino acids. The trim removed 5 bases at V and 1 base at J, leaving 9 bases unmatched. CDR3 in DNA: TGTGCCAGTAGTTCTTCCGGGACAGGGGTCCGCACAGATACGCAGTATTTT. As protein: CASSSSGTGVRTDTQYF.

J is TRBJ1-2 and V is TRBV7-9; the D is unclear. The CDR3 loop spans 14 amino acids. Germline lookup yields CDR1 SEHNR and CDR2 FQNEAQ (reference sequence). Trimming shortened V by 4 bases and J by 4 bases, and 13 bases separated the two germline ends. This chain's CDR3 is CASSSRGLPYGYTF. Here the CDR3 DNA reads TGTGCCAGCAGCTCTCGCGGATTACCCTATGGCTACACCTTC.

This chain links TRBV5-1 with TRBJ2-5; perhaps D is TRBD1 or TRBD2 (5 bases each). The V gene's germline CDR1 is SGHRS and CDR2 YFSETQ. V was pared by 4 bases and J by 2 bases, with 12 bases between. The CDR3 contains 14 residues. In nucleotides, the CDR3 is TGCGCCAGCAGCGCCTGGGACGGACAAGAGACCCAGTACTTC. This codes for CASSAWDGQETQYF.

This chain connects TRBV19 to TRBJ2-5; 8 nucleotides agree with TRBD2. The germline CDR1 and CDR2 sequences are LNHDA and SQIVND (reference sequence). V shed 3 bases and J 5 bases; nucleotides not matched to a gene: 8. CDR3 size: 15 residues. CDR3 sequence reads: CASSISNSGAETQYF. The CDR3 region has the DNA TGTGCCAGTAGTATTTCGAATAGCGGGGCGGAGACCCAGTACTTC. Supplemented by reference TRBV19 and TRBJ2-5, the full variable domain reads DGGITQSPKYLFRKEGQNVTLSCEQNLNHDAMYWYRQDPGQGLRLIYYSQIVNDFQKGDIAEGYSVSREKKESFPLTVTSAQKNPTAFYLCASSISNSGAETQYFGPGTRLLVL.

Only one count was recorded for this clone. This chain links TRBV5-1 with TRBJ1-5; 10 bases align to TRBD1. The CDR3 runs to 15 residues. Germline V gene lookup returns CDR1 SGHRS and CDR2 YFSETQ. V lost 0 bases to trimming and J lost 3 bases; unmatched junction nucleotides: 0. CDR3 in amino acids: CASSLGQGANQPQHF. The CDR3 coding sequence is TGCGCCAGCAGCTTGGGACAGGGGGCCAATCAGCCCCAGCATTTT.

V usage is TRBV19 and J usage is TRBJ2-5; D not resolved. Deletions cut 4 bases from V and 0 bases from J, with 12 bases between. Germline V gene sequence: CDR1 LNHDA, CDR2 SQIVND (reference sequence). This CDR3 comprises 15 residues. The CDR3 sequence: CASSTRTWYQETQYF. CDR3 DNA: TGTGCCAGTAGTACTAGGACGTGGTACCAAGAGACCCAGTACTTC.

The CDR3 DNA is TGCAGCGTTTCTCTTACAGGGTTCCAGCCCTCACCCCTCCACTTT. This gives the protein CSVSLTGFQPSPLHF. The rearrangement uses TRBV29-1 and TRBJ1-6; weak D call: TRBD1 (6 bases). CDR1 and CDR2 (germline): SQVTM, ANQGSEA. This CDR3 has 15 residues. V was shortened by 5 bases and J by 10 bases, with 21 bases between the two germline ends. Filled out from reference TRBV29-1 and TRBJ1-6, the complete variable domain reads SAVISQKPSRDICQRGTSLTIQCQVDSQVTMMFWYRQQPGQSLTLIATANQGSEATYESGFVIDKFPISRPNLTFSTLTVSNMSPEDSSIYLCSVSLTGFQPSPLHFGNGTRLTVT.

The CDR3 loop is CASSSSTGLAGTGRTDTQYF. The CDR3 DNA sequence: TGTGCCAGCTCATCATCCACGGGACTAGCGGGGACCGGACGCACAGATACGCAGTATTTT. This rearrangement joins TRBV18 to TRBJ2-3, with 13 bases that match TRBD2. V lost 5 bases and J lost 1; bases outside the gene matches: 15. This CDR3 region has 20 residues. The germline V gene has CDR1 KGHSH and CDR2 LQKENI.

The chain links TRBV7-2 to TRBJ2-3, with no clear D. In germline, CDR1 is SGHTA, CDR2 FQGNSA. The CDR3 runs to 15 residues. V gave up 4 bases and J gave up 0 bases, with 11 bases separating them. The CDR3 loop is CASSSLIASTDTQYF. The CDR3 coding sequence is TGTGCCAGCAGCTCCTTAATTGCTAGCACAGATACGCAGTATTTT.

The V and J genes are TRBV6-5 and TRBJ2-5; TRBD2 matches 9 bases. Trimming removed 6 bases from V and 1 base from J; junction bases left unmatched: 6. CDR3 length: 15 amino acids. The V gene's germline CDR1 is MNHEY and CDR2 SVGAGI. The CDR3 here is CASSSLAGFQETQYF. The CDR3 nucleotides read TGTGCCAGCAGCTCCCTAGCGGGGTTCCAAGAGACCCAGTACTTC.

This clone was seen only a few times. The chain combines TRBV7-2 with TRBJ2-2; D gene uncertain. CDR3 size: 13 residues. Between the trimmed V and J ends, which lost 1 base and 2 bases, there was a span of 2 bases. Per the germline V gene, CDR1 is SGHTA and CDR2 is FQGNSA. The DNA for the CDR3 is TGTGCCAGCAGCTTAGACAACACCGGGGAGCTGTTTTTT. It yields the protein CASSLDNTGELFF.

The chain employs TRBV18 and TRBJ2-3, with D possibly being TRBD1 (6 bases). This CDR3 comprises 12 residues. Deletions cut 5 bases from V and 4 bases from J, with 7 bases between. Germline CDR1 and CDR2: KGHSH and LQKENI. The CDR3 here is CASSYRADTQYF. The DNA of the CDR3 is TGTGCCAGCTCATACAGGGCAGATACGCAGTATTTT.

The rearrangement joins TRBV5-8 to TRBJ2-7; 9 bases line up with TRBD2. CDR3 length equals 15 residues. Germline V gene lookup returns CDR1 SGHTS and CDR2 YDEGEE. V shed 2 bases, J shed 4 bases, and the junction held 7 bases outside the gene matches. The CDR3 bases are TGTGCCAGCAGCTTCCTAGCGGGGCTCGTGTACGAGCAGTACTTC. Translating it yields CASSFLAGLVYEQYF. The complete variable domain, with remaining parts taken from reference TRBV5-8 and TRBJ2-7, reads EAGVTQSPTHLIKTRGQQATLRCSPISGHTSVYWYQQALGLGLQFLLWYDEGEERNRGNFPPRFSGRQFPNYSSELNVNALELEDSALYLCASSFLAGLVYEQYFGPGTRLTVT.

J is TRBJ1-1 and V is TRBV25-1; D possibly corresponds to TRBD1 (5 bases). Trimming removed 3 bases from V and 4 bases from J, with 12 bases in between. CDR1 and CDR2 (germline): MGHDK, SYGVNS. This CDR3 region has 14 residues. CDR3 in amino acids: CASSDQGRSTEAFF. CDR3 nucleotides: TGTGCCAGCAGTGACCAGGGAAGGAGCACTGAAGCTTTCTTT.

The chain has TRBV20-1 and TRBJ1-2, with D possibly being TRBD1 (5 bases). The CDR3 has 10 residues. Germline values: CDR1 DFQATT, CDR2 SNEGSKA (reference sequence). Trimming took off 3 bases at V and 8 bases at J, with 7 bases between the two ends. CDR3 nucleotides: TGCAGTGCTAGCGGGGGGGGCTACACCTTC. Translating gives CSASGGGYTF.

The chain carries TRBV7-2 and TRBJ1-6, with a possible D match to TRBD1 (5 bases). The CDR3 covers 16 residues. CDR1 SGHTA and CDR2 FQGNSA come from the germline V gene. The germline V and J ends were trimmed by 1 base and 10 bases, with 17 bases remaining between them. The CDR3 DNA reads TGTGCCAGCAGCTTAGGATCAGGGCTAACAAGGTCACCCCTCCACTTT. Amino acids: CASSLGSGLTRSPLHF.

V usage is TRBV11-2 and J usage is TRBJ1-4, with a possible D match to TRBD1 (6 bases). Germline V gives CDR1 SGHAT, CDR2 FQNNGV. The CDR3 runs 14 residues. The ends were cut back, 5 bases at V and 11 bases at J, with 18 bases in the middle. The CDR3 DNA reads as TGTGCCAGCAGCCCAGAAGGCCAGGGGCGGAAACTGTTTTTT. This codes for CASSPEGQGRKLFF. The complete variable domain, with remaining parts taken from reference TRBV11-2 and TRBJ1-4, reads EAGVAQSPRYKIIEKRQSVAFWCNPISGHATLYWYQQILGQGPKLLIQFQNNGVVDDSQLPKDRFSAERLKGVDSTLKIQPAKLEDSAVYLCASSPEGQGRKLFFGSGTQLSVL.

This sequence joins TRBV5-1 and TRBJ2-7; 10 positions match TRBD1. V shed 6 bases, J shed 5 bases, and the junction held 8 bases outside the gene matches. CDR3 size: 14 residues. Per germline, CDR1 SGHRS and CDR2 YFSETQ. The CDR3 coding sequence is TGCGCCAGCACACCGGGACAGGGGAGGAACGAGCAGTACTTC. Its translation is CASTPGQGRNEQYF.

CDR3 amino acids: CASGLVRGQGVSFSGNTIYF. CDR3 DNA sequence: TGTGCTAGTGGTTTGGTACGGGGACAGGGAGTATCGTTTTCTGGAAACACCATATATTTT. The V call is TRBV12-5, the J call TRBJ1-3; TRBD1 matches at 9 bases. Germline lookup yields CDR1 LGHNT and CDR2 FRNRAP. V shed 0 bases, J shed 1 base, and the junction held 13 bases outside the gene matches. The CDR3 covers 20 residues. The full variable domain, completed using reference TRBV12-5 and TRBJ1-3, is DARVTQTPRHKVTEMGQEVTMRCQPILGHNTVFWYRQTMMQGLELLAYFRNRAPLDDSGMPKDRFSAEMPDATLATLKIQPSEPRDSAVYFCASGLVRGQGVSFSGNTIYFGEGSWLTVV.

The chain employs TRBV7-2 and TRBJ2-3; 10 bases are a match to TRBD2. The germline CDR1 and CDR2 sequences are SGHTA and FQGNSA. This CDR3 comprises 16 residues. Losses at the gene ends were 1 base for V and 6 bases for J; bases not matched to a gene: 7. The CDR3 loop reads CASSLGIAGGYDTQYF. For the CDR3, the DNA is TGTGCCAGCAGCTTAGGTATAGCGGGGGGATACGATACGCAGTATTTT.

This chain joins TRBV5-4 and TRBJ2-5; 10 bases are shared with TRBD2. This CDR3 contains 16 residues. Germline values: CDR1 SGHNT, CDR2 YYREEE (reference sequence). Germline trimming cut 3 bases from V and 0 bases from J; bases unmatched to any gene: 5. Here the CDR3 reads CASSYQLAGDQETQYF. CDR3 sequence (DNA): TGTGCCAGCAGCTATCAGCTAGCGGGGGACCAAGAGACCCAGTACTTC. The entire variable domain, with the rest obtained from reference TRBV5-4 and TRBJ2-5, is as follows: ETGVTQSPTHLIKTRGQQVTLRCSSQSGHNTVSWYQQALGQGPQFIFQYYREEENGRGNFPPRFSGLQFPNYSSELNVNALELDDSALYLCASSYQLAGDQETQYFGPGTRLLVL.

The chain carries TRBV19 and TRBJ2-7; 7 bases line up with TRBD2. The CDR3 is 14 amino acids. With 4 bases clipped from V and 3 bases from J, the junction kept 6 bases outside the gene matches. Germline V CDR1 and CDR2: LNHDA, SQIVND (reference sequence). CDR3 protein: CASSTRTRGYEQYF. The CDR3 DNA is TGTGCCAGTAGTACCCGGACTAGAGGCTACGAGCAGTACTTC.

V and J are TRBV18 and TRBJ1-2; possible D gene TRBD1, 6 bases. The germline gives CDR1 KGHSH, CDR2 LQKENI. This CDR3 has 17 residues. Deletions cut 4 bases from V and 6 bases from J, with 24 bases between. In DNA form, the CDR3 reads TGTGCCAGCTCACACACCCAAGCGATACAGGGATCGAATGGCTACACCTTC. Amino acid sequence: CASSHTQAIQGSNGYTF.